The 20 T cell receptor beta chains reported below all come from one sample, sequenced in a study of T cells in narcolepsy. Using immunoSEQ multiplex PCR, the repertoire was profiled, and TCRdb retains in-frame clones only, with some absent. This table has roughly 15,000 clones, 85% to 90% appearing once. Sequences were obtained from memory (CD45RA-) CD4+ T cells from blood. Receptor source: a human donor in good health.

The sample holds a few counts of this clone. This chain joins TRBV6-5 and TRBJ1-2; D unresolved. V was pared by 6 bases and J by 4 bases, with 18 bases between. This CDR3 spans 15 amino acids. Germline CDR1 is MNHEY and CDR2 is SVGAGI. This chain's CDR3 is CASSPGAGSSYGYTF. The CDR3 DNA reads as TGTGCCAGCAGCCCTGGTGCGGGGTCCTCCTATGGCTACACCTTC.

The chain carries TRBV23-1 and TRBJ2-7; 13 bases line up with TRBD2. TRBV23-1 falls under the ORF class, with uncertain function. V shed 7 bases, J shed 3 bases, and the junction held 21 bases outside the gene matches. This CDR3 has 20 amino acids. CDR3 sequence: CASTSGLAGSSLSQHYEQYF. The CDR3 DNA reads TGCGCCAGCACCTCGGGACTAGCGGGGAGTTCCCTGTCTCAACACTACGAGCAGTACTTC.

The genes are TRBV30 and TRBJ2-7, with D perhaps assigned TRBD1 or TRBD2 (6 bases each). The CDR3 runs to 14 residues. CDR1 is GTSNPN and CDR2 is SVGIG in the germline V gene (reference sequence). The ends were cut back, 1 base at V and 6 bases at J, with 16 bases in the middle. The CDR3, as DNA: TGTGCCTGGAGTGCCGTAACGGGGGCGGGCGAGCAGTACTTC. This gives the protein CAWSAVTGAGEQYF.

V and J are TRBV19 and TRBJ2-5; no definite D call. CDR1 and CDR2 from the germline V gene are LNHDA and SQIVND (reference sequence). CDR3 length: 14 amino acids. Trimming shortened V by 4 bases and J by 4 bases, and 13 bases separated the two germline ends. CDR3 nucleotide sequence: TGTGCCAGTAGTACATCGACACTACGAGAGACCCAGTACTTC. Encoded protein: CASSTSTLRETQYF.

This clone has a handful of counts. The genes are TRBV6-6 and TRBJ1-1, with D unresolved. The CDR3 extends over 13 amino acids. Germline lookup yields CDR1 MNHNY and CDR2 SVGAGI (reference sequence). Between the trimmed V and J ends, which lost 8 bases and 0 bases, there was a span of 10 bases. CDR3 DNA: TGTGCCAGCCAAGTGAAGATGAACACTGAAGCTTTCTTT. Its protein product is CASQVKMNTEAFF.

CDR3 DNA: TGTGCCAGCAGCTCATTGACAGGGCCGGACGAGCAGTACTTC. It is translated as CASSSLTGPDEQYF. The chain employs TRBV11-2 and TRBJ2-7; TRBD1 aligns across 7 bases. In germline, CDR1 is SGHAT, CDR2 FQNNGV. The J segment lost 5 bases and the V segment lost 4 bases, leaving 8 bases of the junction unmatched. The length of the CDR3 is 14 residues.

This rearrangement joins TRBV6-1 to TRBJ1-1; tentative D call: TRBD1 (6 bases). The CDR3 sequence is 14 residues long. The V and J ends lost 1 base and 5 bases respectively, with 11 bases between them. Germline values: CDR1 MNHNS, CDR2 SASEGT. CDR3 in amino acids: CASSEGGGRTEAFF. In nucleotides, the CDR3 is TGTGCCAGCAGTGAAGGGGGGGGCCGGACTGAAGCTTTCTTT.

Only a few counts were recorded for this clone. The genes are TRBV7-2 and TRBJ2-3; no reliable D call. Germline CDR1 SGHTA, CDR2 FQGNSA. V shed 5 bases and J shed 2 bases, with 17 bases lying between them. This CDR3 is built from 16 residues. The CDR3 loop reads CASSPRVGTSTDTQYF. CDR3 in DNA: TGTGCCAGCAGCCCCCGGGTGGGCACCTCCACAGATACGCAGTATTTT.

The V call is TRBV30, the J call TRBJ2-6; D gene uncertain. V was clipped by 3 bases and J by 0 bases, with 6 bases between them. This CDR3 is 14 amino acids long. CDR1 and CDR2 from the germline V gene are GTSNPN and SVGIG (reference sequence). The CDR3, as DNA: TGTGCCTGGAGCATGCTCTCTGGGGCCAACGTCCTGACTTTC. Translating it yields CAWSMLSGANVLTF.

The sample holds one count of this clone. CDR3 in amino acids: CAWSIEETQYF. As DNA, the CDR3 is TGTGCCTGGAGTATAGAAGAGACCCAGTACTTC. This chain connects TRBV30 to TRBJ2-5; D is unresolved. The CDR3 is 11 residues long. CDR1 is GTSNPN, CDR2 SVGIG, per germline (reference sequence). Trimming shortened V by 2 bases and J by 3 bases, and 4 bases separated the two germline ends. Full variable domain (outside the CDR3, taken from reference TRBV30 and TRBJ2-5): SQTIHQWPATLVQPVGSPLSLECTVEGTSNPNLYWYRQAAGRGLQLLFYSVGIGQISSEVPQNLSASRPQDRQFILSSKKLLLSDSGFYLCAWSIEETQYFGPGTRLLVL.

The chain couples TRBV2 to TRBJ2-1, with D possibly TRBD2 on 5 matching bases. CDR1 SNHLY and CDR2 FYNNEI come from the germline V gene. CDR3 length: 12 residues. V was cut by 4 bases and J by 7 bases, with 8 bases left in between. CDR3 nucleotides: TGTGCCAGCAGTGCGGCGGGTAATGAGCAGTTCTTC. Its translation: CASSAAGNEQFF.

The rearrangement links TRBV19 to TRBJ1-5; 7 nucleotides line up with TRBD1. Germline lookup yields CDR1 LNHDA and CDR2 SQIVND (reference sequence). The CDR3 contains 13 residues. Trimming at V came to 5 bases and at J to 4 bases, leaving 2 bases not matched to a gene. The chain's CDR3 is CASSAQGNQPQHF. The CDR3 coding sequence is TGTGCCAGTAGTGCACAGGGGAATCAGCCCCAGCATTTT.

CDR3 region: CASSRVQNTEAFF. CDR3 DNA sequence: TGCGCCAGCAGTAGGGTTCAGAACACTGAAGCTTTCTTT. The chain has TRBV5-1 and TRBJ1-1; no clear D. Trimming took 5 bases from V and 1 from J, leaving 9 bases between them. Germline V gene data show CDR1 as SGHRS and CDR2 as YFSETQ. This CDR3 is built from 13 residues.

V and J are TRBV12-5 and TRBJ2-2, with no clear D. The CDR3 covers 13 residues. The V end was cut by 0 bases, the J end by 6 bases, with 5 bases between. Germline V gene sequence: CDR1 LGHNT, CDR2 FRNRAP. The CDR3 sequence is CASGLVAPGELFF. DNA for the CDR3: TGTGCTAGTGGTTTGGTAGCCCCCGGGGAGCTGTTTTTT.

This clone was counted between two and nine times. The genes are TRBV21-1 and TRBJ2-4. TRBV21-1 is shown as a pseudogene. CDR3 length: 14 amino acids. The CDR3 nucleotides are TGTGCCAGCAGCGAGGGACCAGCCAAAAACATTCAGTACTTC. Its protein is CASSEGPAKNIQYF.

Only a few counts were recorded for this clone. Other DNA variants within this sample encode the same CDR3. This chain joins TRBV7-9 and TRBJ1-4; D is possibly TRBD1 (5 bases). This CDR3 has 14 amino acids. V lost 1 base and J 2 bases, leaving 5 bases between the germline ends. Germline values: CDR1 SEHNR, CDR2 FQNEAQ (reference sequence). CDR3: CASSLGGTNEKLFF. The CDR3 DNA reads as TGTGCCAGCAGCTTAGGGGGGACTAATGAAAAACTGTTTTTT.

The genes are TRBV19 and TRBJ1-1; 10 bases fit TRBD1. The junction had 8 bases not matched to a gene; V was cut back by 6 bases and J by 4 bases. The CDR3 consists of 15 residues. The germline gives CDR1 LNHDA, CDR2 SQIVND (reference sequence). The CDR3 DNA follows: TGTGCCAGTAGGGCGACTGGACAGGGGGGCACTGAAGCTTTCTTT. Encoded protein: CASRATGQGGTEAFF.

For the CDR3, the DNA is TGTGCCAGCAGCGAATCCGGGACTTTCCTTTACGAGCAGTACTTC. Protein: CASSESGTFLYEQYF. The V call is TRBV11-2, the J call TRBJ2-7, with D tentatively TRBD2 (6 bases). The V gene's germline CDR1 is SGHAT and CDR2 FQNNGV. The CDR3 is 15 residues long. V lost 5 bases, J lost 4 bases, and 18 bases lay in between.

As DNA, the CDR3 is TGTGCCAGCACCCCACCGGGGGGCGGCACCGGGGAGCTGTTTTTT. Protein: CASTPPGGGTGELFF. V is TRBV6-6 and J is TRBJ2-2; the D gene is possibly TRBD2 (7 bases). This CDR3 has 15 amino acids. The germline V gene encodes CDR1 MNHNY and CDR2 SVGAGI (reference sequence). V was cut by 7 bases and J by 4 bases, with 16 bases left in between.

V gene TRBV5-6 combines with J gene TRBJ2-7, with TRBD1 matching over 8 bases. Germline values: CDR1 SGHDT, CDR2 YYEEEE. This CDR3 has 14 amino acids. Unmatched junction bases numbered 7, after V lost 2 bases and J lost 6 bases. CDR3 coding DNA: TGTGCCAGCAGCTTACTGGACAGGGTCGGCGAGCAGTACTTC. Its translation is CASSLLDRVGEQYF.